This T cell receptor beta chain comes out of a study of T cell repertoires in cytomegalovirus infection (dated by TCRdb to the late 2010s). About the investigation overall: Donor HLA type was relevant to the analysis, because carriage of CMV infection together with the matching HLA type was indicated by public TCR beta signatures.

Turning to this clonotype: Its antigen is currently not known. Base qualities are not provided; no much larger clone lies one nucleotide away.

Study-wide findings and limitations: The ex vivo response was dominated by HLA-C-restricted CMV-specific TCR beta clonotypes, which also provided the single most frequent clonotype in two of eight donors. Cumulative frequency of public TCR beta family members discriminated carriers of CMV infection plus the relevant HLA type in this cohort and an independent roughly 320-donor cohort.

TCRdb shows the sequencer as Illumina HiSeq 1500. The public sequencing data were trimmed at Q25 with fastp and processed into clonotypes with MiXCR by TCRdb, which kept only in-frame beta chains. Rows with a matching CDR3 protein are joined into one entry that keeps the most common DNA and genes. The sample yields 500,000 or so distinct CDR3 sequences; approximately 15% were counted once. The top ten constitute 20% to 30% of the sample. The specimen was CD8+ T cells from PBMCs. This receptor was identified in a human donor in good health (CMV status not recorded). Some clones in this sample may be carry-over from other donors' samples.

The DNA sequence is as follows: TGTGCCAGCAGTTTCTCGGGACAGCCGAGCTCTGGGGCCAACGTCCTGACTTTC. This yields the protein CASSFSGQPSSGANVLTF. The rearranged segments are TRBV12-3 or TRBV12-4 and TRBJ2-6; the central 7 bases match TRBD1. Clipping removes 3 bases from V and 0 bases from J, with 8 as the unmatched junction base count. The CDR3 runs 18 residues from the cysteine to the phenylalanine. Just CDR3 DNA is preserved here, 54 bases in frame from base 1.